The clone carrying this T cell receptor (beta chain) was picked up many times. Its antigen is currently unknown. There are 13 residues in the CDR3. Trimming cost V 3 bases and J 9 bases, with 15 bases left between them. Looked up from germline, CDR1 is DFQATT and CDR2 is SNEGSKA (reference sequence). This sample stems from a study of T-cell reconstitution after alpha-beta-depleted transplantation in children. The study's findings and limits: Fresh T-cell production supplied most of the T-cell counts and diversity seen one year after transplant. As was reported, about two months after transplant, alpha-beta T cells came from several hundred expanded graft clones.

Unique molecular identifiers tagged the TCRbeta library. One entry per CDR3 protein, called by TCRdb with MiXCR from the PCR reads. The data show 200,000 to 250,000 distinct CDR3 sequences, 11% seen once. The chain employs TRBV20-1 and TRBJ2-4; tentative D call: TRBD1 (6 bases). The clonotype originates from a child less than two years old with acute myeloid leukemia, due to receive a stem cell transplant. The sample here was PBMCs, taken before TCRalphabeta/CD19-depleted stem cell transplant. The CDR3 sequence: CSASLGQGRIQYF. The CDR3 DNA reads TGCAGTGCTAGCCTAGGGCAGGGGCGCATTCAGTACTTC.